The 16 T cell receptor beta chains below come from one sample, sequenced in a study of CD8 T cells in Susac syndrome. Random-hexamer reverse transcription was applied to roughly 0.45 to 1 ug RNA. MiXCR was run by TCRdb on the immunoSEQ multiplex PCR reads, yielding one entry per CDR3 protein. The sample yields roughly 88,000 distinct CDR3 sequences, around 96% seen once. The specimen was CD8+ T cells from PBMCs. The receptors stem from a human donor with Susac syndrome.

V gene TRBV20-1 combines with J gene TRBJ2-1; no clear D gene. Germline V CDR1 and CDR2: DFQATT, SNEGSKA (reference sequence). This CDR3 comprises 10 residues. The CDR3 region has the DNA TGCAGGGCAGGAAGCCTTGAGCAGTTCTTC. It codes for CRAGSLEQFF.

The chain employs TRBV13 and TRBJ1-1; 8 bases line up with TRBD1. V gave up 5 bases and J gave up 4 bases; unmatched junction bases: 6. CDR3 length: 14 amino acids. CDR1 and CDR2 (germline): PRHDT, FYEKMQ (reference sequence). The CDR3 loop reads CASSPGQGFTEAFF. CDR3 DNA sequence: TGTGCCAGCAGCCCAGGACAGGGCTTCACTGAAGCTTTCTTT.

J is TRBJ2-1 and V is TRBV7-9, with 12 nucleotides matching TRBD1. Trimming cost V 4 bases and J 8 bases; bases outside gene matches: 9. The CDR3 has 16 residues. The germline V gene has CDR1 SEHNR and CDR2 FQNEAQ (reference sequence). The CDR3 protein is CASSSQGQGATDEQFF. The CDR3 nucleotides are TGTGCCAGCAGCTCACAGGGACAGGGGGCGACAGATGAGCAGTTCTTC.

The chain carries TRBV12-3 or TRBV12-4 and TRBJ2-1, with D tentatively TRBD1 (5 bases). The ends were cut back, 11 bases at V and 2 bases at J, with 19 bases in the middle. The CDR3 sequence is 15 residues long. The chain's CDR3 is CAVGTGWTPYNEQFF. DNA for the CDR3: TGTGCCGTAGGTACAGGCTGGACCCCCTACAATGAGCAGTTCTTC.

The chain carries TRBV12-3 or TRBV12-4 and TRBJ2-5; the D gene is possibly TRBD2 (5 bases). Trimming left V 2 bases short and J 5 bases short, with 12 bases between. This CDR3 is built from 14 residues. The CDR3 region has the DNA TGTGCCAGCAGTTTAACTACAGCGGTGGAGACCCAGTACTTC. Its protein product is CASSLTTAVETQYF.

The rearrangement links TRBV5-4 to TRBJ2-5; D is unresolved. Per the germline V gene, CDR1 is SGHNT and CDR2 is YYREEE (reference sequence). The CDR3 totals 13 residues. The V end was cut by 6 bases, the J end by 2 bases, with 11 bases between. CDR3 DNA sequence: TGTGCCAGCACCCCGGTGGGTCAAGAGACCCAGTACTTC. Translation: CASTPVGQETQYF.

V usage is TRBV20-1 and J usage is TRBJ2-1, with D possibly being TRBD2 (6 bases). The V end lost 5 bases, the J end lost 6 bases, and 17 bases lay between the germline ends. The CDR3 sequence is 14 residues long. Germline CDR1 reads DFQATT; CDR2 reads SNEGSKA (reference sequence). The DNA for the CDR3 is TGCAGTGCTCATCTAGCGATTGGGTCCAATGAGCAGTTCTTC. Translating gives CSAHLAIGSNEQFF.

The chain combines TRBV27 with TRBJ2-1; 10 nucleotides line up with TRBD2. The CDR3 sequence is 16 residues long. The germline CDR1 and CDR2 sequences are MNHEY and SMNVEV (reference sequence). V lost 6 bases to trimming and J lost 9 bases; unmatched junction nucleotides: 14. DNA of the CDR3: TGTGCCAGCAGCCCCTCATTCAAGCGGGGGGGTTTTGAGCAGTTCTTC. This encodes CASSPSFKRGGFEQFF.

The V and J genes are TRBV7-9 and TRBJ1-5, with D maybe TRBD1 (6 bases). CDR3 length: 12 amino acids. With 8 bases removed from V and 5 bases from J, the gap between germline ends came to 10 bases. Germline lookup yields CDR1 SEHNR and CDR2 FQNEAQ (reference sequence). CDR3 nucleotides: TGTGCCAGCGGTAGGGGGGATCAGCCCCAGCATTTT. This sequence encodes CASGRGDQPQHF. Full variable domain (missing parts from reference TRBV7-9 and TRBJ1-5): DTGVSQNPRHKITKRGQNVTFRCDPISEHNRLYWYRQTLGQGPEFLTYFQNEAQLEKSRLLSDRFSAERPKGSFSTLEIQRTEQGDSAMYLCASGRGDQPQHFGDGTRLSIL.

This clonotype was found once. This chain connects TRBV20-1 to TRBJ2-7; 11 positions agree with TRBD1. The V gene end was trimmed by 5 bases and the J gene end by 6 bases; junction bases not matched to a gene: 9. The germline CDR1 and CDR2 sequences are DFQATT and SNEGSKA (reference sequence). The CDR3 runs 14 residues. The CDR3 bases are TGCAGTGCTGATGGGGACAGGGGGTCGCGCGAGCAGTACTTC. As protein: CSADGDRGSREQYF.

The chain joins TRBV13 to TRBJ1-6; TRBD1 matches at 9 bases. V trimming: 1 base; J trimming: 8 bases; junction bases outside the gene matches: 3. The CDR3 is 15 amino acids. Germline lookup yields CDR1 PRHDT and CDR2 FYEKMQ (reference sequence). As DNA, the CDR3 is TGTGCCAGCAGCTTAGAGGGACAGGGCGATTCACCCCTCCACTTT. This gives the protein CASSLEGQGDSPLHF.

This clonotype has only a few counts. The chain uses TRBV7-2 and TRBJ2-6, with D uncertain. Per germline, CDR1 SGHTA and CDR2 FQGNSA. V dropped 1 base and J dropped 0 bases, with 7 bases sitting between them. The CDR3 runs to 16 residues. The CDR3 sequence: CASSLGRLSGANVLTF. The DNA of the CDR3 is TGTGCCAGCAGCTTAGGGCGTCTCTCTGGGGCCAACGTCCTGACTTTC.

The rearrangement uses TRBV9 and TRBJ2-1; perhaps TRBD2 as D (6 bases). CDR3 size: 12 residues. From germline, CDR1 is SGDLS and CDR2 YYNGEE. V was pared by 1 base and J by 8 bases, with 7 bases between. Here the CDR3 reads CASSVWGDEQFF. CDR3 coding DNA: TGTGCCAGCAGCGTATGGGGGGATGAGCAGTTCTTC.

This rearrangement joins TRBV30 to TRBJ1-2; 8 bases are a match to TRBD1. Losses at the gene ends were 1 base for V and 8 bases for J; bases not matched to a gene: 6. Germline CDR1 reads GTSNPN; CDR2 reads SVGIG (reference sequence). The CDR3 has 13 residues. The DNA for the CDR3 is TGTGCCTGGAGTGCTGGGACAGGTGACGGCTACACCTTC. Encoded protein: CAWSAGTGDGYTF.

The chain is built from TRBV12-3 or TRBV12-4 and TRBJ1-1, with D tentatively TRBD1 (5 bases). V gave up 5 bases and J gave up 2 bases, with 12 bases separating them. The CDR3 length is 14 residues. The CDR3 here is CASSLGGLNTEAFF. The CDR3 DNA reads as TGTGCCAGCAGTCTCGGGGGACTAAACACTGAAGCTTTCTTT.

The V call is TRBV20-1, the J call TRBJ2-1; D uncertain. From germline, CDR1 is DFQATT and CDR2 SNEGSKA (reference sequence). The length of the CDR3 is 13 residues. V was pared by 6 bases and J by 0 bases, with 9 bases between. The CDR3 loop reads CSAGMSSYNEQFF. CDR3 sequence (DNA): TGCAGTGCCGGCATGAGCTCCTACAATGAGCAGTTCTTC.